The 29 T cell receptor beta chains below were found in one sample sequenced in a study of blood T cell repertoires in COVID-19. Data came from immunoSEQ multiplex PCR; TCRdb stores just in-frame clones and leaves some out. Seen here are some 530,000 clones, approximately 85% observed once, and the top ten hold approximately 3.4%. Material for sequencing was peripheral blood. All receptors derive from a human donor in a cohort sampled during active COVID-19.

V gene TRBV29-1 combines with J gene TRBJ1-1; the D is unclear. The CDR3 extends over 11 amino acids. CDR1 is SQVTM and CDR2 is ANQGSEA in the germline V gene. Trimming took 4 bases from V and 12 from J, leaving 15 bases between them. CDR3 protein: CSVGRSSETFF. CDR3 bases: TGCAGCGTTGGGAGGTCTTCTGAGACTTTCTTT.

Note on this clone: The sample contains more than one DNA sequence encoding this CDR3. The chain links TRBV30 to TRBJ1-1; tentatively, D is TRBD1 (6 bases). The germline V and J ends were trimmed by 0 bases and 0 bases, with 8 bases remaining between them. This CDR3 is 14 amino acids long. Germline CDR1 GTSNPN, CDR2 SVGIG (reference sequence). The CDR3 DNA reads as TGTGCCTGGAGTGTTACAGGGCTGAACACTGAAGCTTTCTTT. This codes for CAWSVTGLNTEAFF.

The chain uses TRBV29-1 and TRBJ1-4, with D perhaps TRBD1 (6 bases). V was trimmed by 4 bases and J by 3 bases, leaving 9 bases between them. In germline, CDR1 is SQVTM, CDR2 ANQGSEA. The CDR3 covers 13 residues. The CDR3 protein is CSVGQVANEKLFF. CDR3 DNA sequence: TGCAGCGTTGGACAGGTAGCTAATGAAAAACTGTTTTTT.

V and J are TRBV6-5 and TRBJ1-2, with D possibly TRBD1 on 5 matching bases. Germline CDR1 MNHEY, CDR2 SVGAGI. This CDR3 comprises 15 residues. V lost 4 bases and J lost 12, with 24 bases in between. DNA of the CDR3: TGTGCCAGCAGTTCCCTAGGACAAATTCCTGGGGCTCACACCTTC. Amino acids: CASSSLGQIPGAHTF.

The chain links TRBV28 to TRBJ2-2, with a tentative D call TRBD2 (6 bases). V was clipped by 0 bases and J by 3 bases, with 11 bases between them. The CDR3 has 16 amino acids. The germline V gene encodes CDR1 MDHEN and CDR2 SYDVKM. The CDR3 spells CASSLWSSDDTGELFF. The CDR3 DNA is TGTGCCAGCAGTTTATGGTCTAGCGACGACACCGGGGAGCTGTTTTTT.

The V and J genes are TRBV18 and TRBJ2-5; 9 bases agree with TRBD1. Losses at the gene ends were 3 bases for V and 3 bases for J; bases not matched to a gene: 8. The germline V gene encodes CDR1 KGHSH and CDR2 LQKENI. The CDR3 has 16 amino acids. The CDR3 nucleotides are TGTGCCAGCTCACCCCCCCGGGGACAGGGAAAAGAGACCCAGTACTTC. Translated: CASSPPRGQGKETQYF. The entire variable domain, with the rest obtained from reference TRBV18 and TRBJ2-5, is as follows: NAGVMQNPRHLVRRRGQEARLRCSPMKGHSHVYWYRQLPEEGLKFMVYLQKENIIDESGMPKERFSAEFPKEGPSILRIQQVVRGDSAAYFCASSPPRGQGKETQYFGPGTRLLVL.

The rearrangement links TRBV5-5 to TRBJ2-2; 10 nucleotides match TRBD2. This CDR3 has 16 residues. Per the germline V gene, CDR1 is SGHKS and CDR2 is YYEKEE (reference sequence). With 2 bases clipped from V and 5 bases from J, the junction kept 6 bases outside the gene matches. CDR3 coding DNA: TGTGCCAGCAGCTTAAACCTAGCGGGAGATACCGGGGAGCTGTTTTTT. It yields the protein CASSLNLAGDTGELFF. Full variable domain (remainder filled in from reference TRBV5-5 and TRBJ2-2): DAGVTQSPTHLIKTRGQQVTLRCSPISGHKSVSWYQQVLGQGPQFIFQYYEKEERGRGNFPDRFSARQFPNYSSELNVNALLLGDSALYLCASSLNLAGDTGELFFGEGSRLTVL.

The genes are TRBV24-1 and TRBJ2-4, with 7 bases matching TRBD1. Germline values: CDR1 KGHDR, CDR2 SFDVKD. Trimming took 4 bases from V and 3 from J; bases not matched to a gene: 2. There are 14 residues in the CDR3. The CDR3 region has the DNA TGTGCCACCAGTGACCCAGGGGGCAAAAACATTCAGTACTTC. Translated: CATSDPGGKNIQYF.

The chain links TRBV9 to TRBJ2-3; TRBD1 aligns across 9 bases. From germline, CDR1 is SGDLS and CDR2 YYNGEE. The CDR3 has 20 residues. The V gene end was trimmed by 0 bases and the J gene end by 2 bases; junction bases not matched to a gene: 16. The CDR3 region has the DNA TGTGCCAGCAGCGTAGGATTTTTAGAGCAATGGGACAGGGCCACAGATACGCAGTATTTT. Its translation: CASSVGFLEQWDRATDTQYF.

This rearrangement joins TRBV5-4 to TRBJ2-3; TRBD2 matches at 7 bases. CDR1 and CDR2 from the germline V gene are SGHNT and YYREEE (reference sequence). The trim removed 6 bases at V and 0 bases at J, leaving 16 bases unmatched. The CDR3 is 18 residues long. CDR3 DNA sequence: TGTGCCAGCAACAAGGGTCCTTGGGCTAGCGGAAGCACAGATACGCAGTATTTT. The encoded protein is CASNKGPWASGSTDTQYF.

The rearrangement joins TRBV9 to TRBJ1-3, with D possibly TRBD1 on 6 matching bases. Deletions cut 4 bases from V and 2 bases from J, with 13 bases between. Germline loops: CDR1 SGDLS, CDR2 YYNGEE. This CDR3 has 15 residues. The CDR3 bases are TGTGCCAGCAGCCGAGGGGACAACCCTGGAAACACCATATATTTT. It encodes CASSRGDNPGNTIYF.

This clone was seen a handful of times. The V call is TRBV15, the J call TRBJ2-1; no firm D call. This CDR3 contains 14 residues. Germline V gene lookup returns CDR1 LNHNV and CDR2 YYDKDF (reference sequence). Trimming stripped 1 base from V and 4 bases from J, with 8 bases between. CDR3 bases: TGTGCCACCAGCAGAGGTGAGGTTTACAATGAGCAGTTCTTC. It encodes CATSRGEVYNEQFF.

V usage is TRBV30 and J usage is TRBJ1-1, with a weak D call TRBD1 (6 bases). This CDR3 comprises 13 residues. Trimming stripped 0 bases from V and 8 bases from J, with 13 bases between. The V gene's germline CDR1 is GTSNPN and CDR2 SVGIG (reference sequence). The CDR3: CAWSVYVDREAFF. CDR3 sequence (DNA): TGTGCCTGGAGTGTATATGTCGACAGGGAAGCTTTCTTT.

V gene TRBV27 combines with J gene TRBJ2-2, with D perhaps matching TRBD1 (6 bases). The CDR3 sequence is 15 residues long. Germline V gene sequence: CDR1 MNHEY, CDR2 SMNVEV (reference sequence). Trimming took off 6 bases at V and 1 base at J, with 12 bases between the two ends. CDR3 nucleotides: TGTGCCAGCAGCAGGGGTTTATGGAACACCGGGGAGCTGTTTTTT. It translates to CASSRGLWNTGELFF.

This rearrangement joins TRBV9 to TRBJ1-3, with D perhaps TRBD1 (5 bases). V was cut by 3 bases and J by 1 base, with 20 bases left in between. Germline V gives CDR1 SGDLS, CDR2 YYNGEE. CDR3 size: 18 residues. CDR3 bases: TGTGCCAGCAGCGGAGGCACACCCCGGGGGGAATCTGGAAACACCATATATTTT. Protein product: CASSGGTPRGESGNTIYF.

This CDR3 is CASSKSWLADKFYEQYF. CDR3 DNA: TGTGCCAGCAGCAAAAGTTGGCTAGCGGATAAATTTTACGAGCAGTACTTC. The chain has TRBV21-1 and TRBJ2-7; the table's D call, TRBD2, has no DNA check behind it. TRBV21-1 is described as a pseudogene. The CDR3 loop spans 17 amino acids.

This chain connects TRBV6-2 or TRBV6-3 to TRBJ1-6; 9 positions agree with TRBD1. The CDR3 has 14 residues. V dropped 5 bases and J dropped 7; count of bases not matched to a gene: 3. From germline, CDR1 is MNHEY and CDR2 SVGEGT. Here the CDR3 reads CASSTTGGNSPLHF. The CDR3 nucleotides read TGTGCCAGCAGTACGACAGGGGGAAATTCACCCCTCCACTTT.

In its sample, this clone was seen once. V and J are TRBV19 and TRBJ1-2; TRBD1 matches 10 bases. The ends lost 8 bases at V and 3 bases at J; junction bases unmatched: 15. The CDR3 spans 17 residues. Looked up from germline, CDR1 is LNHDA and CDR2 is SQIVND (reference sequence). The CDR3 DNA reads TGTGCCAGTCTTGGGGACAGGGGAGGGAATATGGACTATGGCTACACCTTC. Protein sequence: CASLGDRGGNMDYGYTF.

The chain has TRBV19 and TRBJ1-5; the D gene is possibly TRBD1 (5 bases). Germline loops: CDR1 LNHDA, CDR2 SQIVND (reference sequence). The CDR3 covers 17 residues. Trimming shortened V by 7 bases and J by 1 base, and 20 bases separated the two germline ends. The CDR3 DNA reads TGTGCCAGTACGGCGGTAGGGGAAATTCGAAGCAATCAGCCCCAGCATTTT. This sequence encodes CASTAVGEIRSNQPQHF.

The CDR3 spells CAISSQVGGTEAFF. CDR3 DNA: TGTGCCATCAGCTCCCAGGTTGGAGGTACTGAAGCTTTCTTT. The V gene is TRBV10-3, the J gene TRBJ1-1; D is undetermined. The CDR3 extends over 14 amino acids. The germline CDR1 and CDR2 sequences are ENHRY and SYGVKD. V shed 6 bases and J shed 5 bases, with 16 bases lying between them.

V gene TRBV4-3 combines with J gene TRBJ1-4; 10 nucleotides align to TRBD1. V gave up 4 bases and J gave up 8 bases; unmatched junction bases: 13. This CDR3 spans 17 amino acids. The germline CDR1 and CDR2 sequences are LGHNA and YSLEER. The CDR3: CASSLKGPGQGLEKLFF. The CDR3 nucleotides are TGCGCCAGCAGCCTAAAAGGTCCGGGACAGGGGTTGGAAAAACTGTTTTTT.

This clone was counted a single time. The chain joins TRBV29-1 to TRBJ2-3, with D possibly matching TRBD2 (5 bases). Germline V lookup: CDR1 SQVTM, CDR2 ANQGSEA. Trimming cost V 4 bases and J 4 bases, with 12 bases left between them. This CDR3 region has 13 residues. CDR3 bases: TGCAGCGTTGGGTGGGCGGGCGCAGATACGCAGTATTTT. The encoded protein is CSVGWAGADTQYF.

The V and J genes are TRBV9 and TRBJ1-1, with D possibly being TRBD1 (6 bases). This CDR3 is 14 amino acids long. Germline V gene lookup returns CDR1 SGDLS and CDR2 YYNGEE. V lost 4 bases and J 1 base, leaving 11 bases between the germline ends. CDR3 sequence (DNA): TGTGCCAGCAGCACTTTGACAGGGAACACTGAAGCTTTCTTT. It yields the protein CASSTLTGNTEAFF.

This chain joins TRBV16 and TRBJ1-3, with D possibly being TRBD1 (6 bases). The germline V gene has CDR1 KGHSY and CDR2 FQNENV. V gave up 5 bases and J gave up 0 bases, with 14 bases separating them. The CDR3 has 16 amino acids. CDR3 residues: CASSLGQTGSGNTIYF. Written as DNA, the CDR3 is TGTGCCAGCAGCTTAGGACAGACCGGCTCTGGAAACACCATATATTTT.

As DNA, the CDR3 is TGTGCCAGCAGCTCCCGAGCGGGACGAGGAACCGGGGAGCTGTTTTTT. Residues: CASSSRAGRGTGELFF. J is TRBJ2-2 and V is TRBV11-1; 7 bases fit TRBD2. J lost 5 bases, V lost 4 bases, and 10 bases had no gene match. This CDR3 is built from 16 residues. Looked up from germline, CDR1 is SGHAT and CDR2 is FQDESV (reference sequence).

The rearrangement uses TRBV7-9 and TRBJ1-1; a possible D gene is TRBD1 (5 bases). CDR1 SEHNR and CDR2 FQNEAQ come from the germline V gene (reference sequence). Trimming removed 5 bases at V and 1 base at J, with 11 bases between. The CDR3 sequence is 14 residues long. The CDR3 reads CASSPVGGNTEAFF. CDR3 DNA sequence: TGTGCCAGCAGCCCTGTCGGGGGGAACACTGAAGCTTTCTTT.

Regarding this clone: The same CDR3 can be traced to other DNA sequences in this sample. The chain links TRBV9 to TRBJ2-3, with 7 positions matching TRBD2. Germline-derived CDR1 and CDR2 are SGDLS and YYNGEE. There are 15 residues in the CDR3. The V gene end was trimmed by 0 bases and the J gene end by 1 base; junction bases not matched to a gene: 2. CDR3 bases: TGTGCCAGCAGCGTAGTGGCGGGGGGCACAGATACGCAGTATTTT. Its translation is CASSVVAGGTDTQYF.

V is TRBV7-3 and J is TRBJ2-1; possibly TRBD1 for D (5 bases). Trimming pared 5 bases from V and 6 bases from J, leaving 11 bases between. This CDR3 region has 13 residues. The germline gives CDR1 SGHTA, CDR2 FQGTGA. CDR3 in amino acids: CASSPRGVNEQFF. CDR3 coding DNA: TGTGCCAGCAGCCCTAGGGGCGTCAATGAGCAGTTCTTC. Drawing the rest from reference TRBV7-3 and TRBJ2-1, the complete variable domain is GAGVSQTPSNKVTEKGKYVELRCDPISGHTALYWYRQSLGQGPEFLIYFQGTGAADDSGLPNDRFFAVRPEGSVSTLKIQRTERGDSAVYLCASSPRGVNEQFFGPGTRLTVL.

The chain employs TRBV5-4 and TRBJ2-6; D gene unclear. Trimming removed 4 bases from V and 2 bases from J, with 10 bases in between. The germline V gene encodes CDR1 SGHNT and CDR2 YYREEE (reference sequence). The CDR3 covers 15 residues. The CDR3 spells CASSPTTAGANVLTF. DNA of the CDR3: TGTGCCAGCAGCCCGACGACTGCTGGGGCCAACGTCCTGACTTTC.